A single sample is the source of the 6 T cell receptor beta chains below, sequenced in a study of a mutant IDH1 vaccine in newly diagnosed glioma. Their antigens remain unidentified. Here immunoSEQ multiplex PCR was the method, and the copy in TCRdb shows in-frame clones only, minus some. The sample contains roughly 56,000 clones, 70% to 85% of which appear only once. Time point specified: week 47, end of study. In every dose of vaccine, 300 ug of mutant IDH1 20-mer peptide was given alongside topical imiquimod. Sequenced here: PBMCs, sampled from a glioma patient whose treatment included an IDH1 peptide vaccine. The receptors were sampled from a woman in her thirties or forties with glioma. Some clones in this sample may be carry-over from other donors' samples.

V gene TRBV29-1 combines with J gene TRBJ2-7; D tentatively fits TRBD1 or TRBD2 (5 bases each). Trimming took off 6 bases at V and 2 bases at J, with 17 bases between the two ends. CDR1 SQVTM and CDR2 ANQGSEA come from the germline V gene. The CDR3 is made up of 14 amino acids. In DNA form, the CDR3 reads TGCAGCGTGTACGACCGGGACGGAACCTACGAGCAGTACTTC. Translated: CSVYDRDGTYEQYF.

V usage is TRBV9 and J usage is TRBJ1-4; 9 nucleotides line up with TRBD1. There are 16 residues in the CDR3. The trim removed 0 bases at V and 8 bases at J, leaving 8 bases unmatched. The germline gives CDR1 SGDLS, CDR2 YYNGEE. DNA of the CDR3: TGTGCCAGCAGCGTAGAACAGGGGGCAGGGCACGAAAAACTGTTTTTT. Amino acids: CASSVEQGAGHEKLFF.

The J gene is TRBJ1-2, the V gene TRBV7-9; 8 nucleotides agree with TRBD1. J was trimmed by 7 bases and V by 5 bases; bases with no gene match: 12. CDR1 SEHNR and CDR2 FQNEAQ come from the germline V gene (reference sequence). This CDR3 has 15 residues. The CDR3: CASSDRTGMSFGYTF. CDR3 in DNA: TGTGCCAGCAGCGACCGGACAGGGATGAGCTTTGGCTACACCTTC. Looking up the rest from reference TRBV7-9 and TRBJ1-2 gives the full variable domain: DTGVSQNPRHKITKRGQNVTFRCDPISEHNRLYWYRQTLGQGPEFLTYFQNEAQLEKSRLLSDRFSAERPKGSFSTLEIQRTEQGDSAMYLCASSDRTGMSFGYTFGSGTRLTVV.

This rearrangement joins TRBV27 to TRBJ1-4; D is perhaps TRBD1 (5 bases). CDR1 is MNHEY, CDR2 SMNVEV, per germline (reference sequence). The CDR3 has 17 amino acids. V lost 8 bases and J 8 bases, leaving 27 bases between the germline ends. The CDR3 loop reads CASGGVKGSTNGEKLFF. The CDR3 DNA sequence: TGTGCCAGCGGGGGGGTGAAGGGTTCTACCAACGGGGAAAAACTGTTTTTT. Complete variable domain (other parts from reference TRBV27 and TRBJ1-4): EAQVTQNPRYLITVTGKKLTVTCSQNMNHEYMSWYRQDPGLGLRQIYYSMNVEVTDKGDVPEGYKVSRKEKRNFPLILESPSPNQTSLYFCASGGVKGSTNGEKLFFGSGTQLSVL.

This clone was detected a few times. The chain is built from TRBV20-1 and TRBJ1-1; weak D call: TRBD1 (5 bases). Deletions cut 2 bases from V and 10 bases from J, with 5 bases between. Germline loops: CDR1 DFQATT, CDR2 SNEGSKA (reference sequence). The CDR3 runs 9 residues. CDR3 protein: CSARRGAFF. CDR3 nucleotides: TGCAGTGCTAGAAGGGGAGCTTTCTTT.

V usage is TRBV29-1 and J usage is TRBJ1-3, with no clear D. Germline V gene data show CDR1 as SQVTM and CDR2 as ANQGSEA. CDR3 length equals 14 residues. Trimming pared 3 bases from V and 2 bases from J, leaving 11 bases between. The DNA of the CDR3 is TGCAGCGTTGACATCTTGCAGGCTGGAAACACCATATATTTT. Translation gives CSVDILQAGNTIYF.